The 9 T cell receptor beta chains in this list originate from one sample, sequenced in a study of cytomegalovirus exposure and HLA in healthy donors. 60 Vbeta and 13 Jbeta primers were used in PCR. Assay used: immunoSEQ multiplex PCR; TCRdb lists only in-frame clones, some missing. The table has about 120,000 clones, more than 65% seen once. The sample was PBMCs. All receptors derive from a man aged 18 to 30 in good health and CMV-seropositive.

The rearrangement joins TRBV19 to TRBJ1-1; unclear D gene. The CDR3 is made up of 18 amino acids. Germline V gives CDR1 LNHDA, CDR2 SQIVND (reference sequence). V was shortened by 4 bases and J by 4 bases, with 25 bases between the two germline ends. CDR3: CASSKVGVARPSGTEAFF. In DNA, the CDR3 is TGTGCCAGTAGTAAGGTTGGTGTGGCCAGGCCGTCTGGCACTGAAGCTTTCTTT.

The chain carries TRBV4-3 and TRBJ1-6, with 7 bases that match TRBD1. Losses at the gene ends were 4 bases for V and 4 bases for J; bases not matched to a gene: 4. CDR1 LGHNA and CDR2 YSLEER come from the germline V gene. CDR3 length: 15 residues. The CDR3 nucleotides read TGCGCCAGCAGCCTCAACAGGGGTTATAATTCACCCCTCCACTTT. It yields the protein CASSLNRGYNSPLHF.

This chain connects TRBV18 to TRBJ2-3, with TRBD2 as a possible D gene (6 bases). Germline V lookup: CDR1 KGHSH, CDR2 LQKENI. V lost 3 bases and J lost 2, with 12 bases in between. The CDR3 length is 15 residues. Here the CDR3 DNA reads TGTGCCAGCTCACCGTCGGGACTTCCCACAGATACGCAGTATTTT. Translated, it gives CASSPSGLPTDTQYF.

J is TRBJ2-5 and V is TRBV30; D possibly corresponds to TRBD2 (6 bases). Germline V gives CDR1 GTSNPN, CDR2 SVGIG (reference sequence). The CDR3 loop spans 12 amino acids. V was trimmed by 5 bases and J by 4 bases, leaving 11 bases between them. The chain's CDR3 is CAWSEEGETQYF. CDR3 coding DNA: TGTGCCTGGTCCGAGGAGGGAGAGACCCAGTACTTC.

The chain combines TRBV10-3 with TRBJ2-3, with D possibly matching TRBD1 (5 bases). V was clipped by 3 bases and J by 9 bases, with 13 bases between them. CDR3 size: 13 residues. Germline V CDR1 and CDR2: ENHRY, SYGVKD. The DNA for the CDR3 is TGTGCCATCAGTGACGTAGGGCCAGGGACGCAGTATTTT. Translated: CAISDVGPGTQYF.

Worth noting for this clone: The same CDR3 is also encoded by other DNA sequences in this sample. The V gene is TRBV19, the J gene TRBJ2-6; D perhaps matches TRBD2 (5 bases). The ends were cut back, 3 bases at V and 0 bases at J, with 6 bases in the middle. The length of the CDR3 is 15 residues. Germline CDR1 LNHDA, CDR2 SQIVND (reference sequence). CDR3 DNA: TGTGCCAGTAGTATTGGGAGCTCTGGGGCCAACGTCCTGACTTTC. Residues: CASSIGSSGANVLTF.

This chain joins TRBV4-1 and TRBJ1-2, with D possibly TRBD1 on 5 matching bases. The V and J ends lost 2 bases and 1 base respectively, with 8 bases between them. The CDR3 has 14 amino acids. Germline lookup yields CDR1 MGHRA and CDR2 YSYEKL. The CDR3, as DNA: TGCGCCAGCAGCCAAAGCAGGGATAACTATGGCTACACCTTC. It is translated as CASSQSRDNYGYTF.

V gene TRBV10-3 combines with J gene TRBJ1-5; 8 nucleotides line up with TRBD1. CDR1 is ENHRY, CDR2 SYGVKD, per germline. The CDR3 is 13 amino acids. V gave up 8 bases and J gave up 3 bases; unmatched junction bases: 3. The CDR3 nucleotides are TGTGCCATCGGACAGGGAGCCAATCAGCCCCAGCATTTT. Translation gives CAIGQGANQPQHF.

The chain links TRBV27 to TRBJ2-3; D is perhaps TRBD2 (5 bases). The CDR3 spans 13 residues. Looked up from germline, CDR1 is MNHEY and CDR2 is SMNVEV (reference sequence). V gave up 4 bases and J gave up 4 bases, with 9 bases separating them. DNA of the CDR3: TGTGCCAGCAGTTGGGGAGTGGCAGATACGCAGTATTTT. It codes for CASSWGVADTQYF.